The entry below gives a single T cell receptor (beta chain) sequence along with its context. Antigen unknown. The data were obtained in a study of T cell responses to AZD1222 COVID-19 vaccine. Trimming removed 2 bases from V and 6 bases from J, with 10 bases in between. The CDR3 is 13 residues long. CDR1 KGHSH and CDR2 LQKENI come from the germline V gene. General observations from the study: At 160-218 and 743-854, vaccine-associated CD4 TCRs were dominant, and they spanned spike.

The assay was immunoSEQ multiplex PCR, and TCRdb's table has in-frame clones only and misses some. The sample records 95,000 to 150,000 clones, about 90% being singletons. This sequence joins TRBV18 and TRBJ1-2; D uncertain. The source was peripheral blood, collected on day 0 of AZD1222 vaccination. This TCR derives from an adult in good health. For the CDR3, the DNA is TGTGCCAGCTCACCAGGGCATTTGGATGGCTACACCTTC. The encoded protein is CASSPGHLDGYTF.